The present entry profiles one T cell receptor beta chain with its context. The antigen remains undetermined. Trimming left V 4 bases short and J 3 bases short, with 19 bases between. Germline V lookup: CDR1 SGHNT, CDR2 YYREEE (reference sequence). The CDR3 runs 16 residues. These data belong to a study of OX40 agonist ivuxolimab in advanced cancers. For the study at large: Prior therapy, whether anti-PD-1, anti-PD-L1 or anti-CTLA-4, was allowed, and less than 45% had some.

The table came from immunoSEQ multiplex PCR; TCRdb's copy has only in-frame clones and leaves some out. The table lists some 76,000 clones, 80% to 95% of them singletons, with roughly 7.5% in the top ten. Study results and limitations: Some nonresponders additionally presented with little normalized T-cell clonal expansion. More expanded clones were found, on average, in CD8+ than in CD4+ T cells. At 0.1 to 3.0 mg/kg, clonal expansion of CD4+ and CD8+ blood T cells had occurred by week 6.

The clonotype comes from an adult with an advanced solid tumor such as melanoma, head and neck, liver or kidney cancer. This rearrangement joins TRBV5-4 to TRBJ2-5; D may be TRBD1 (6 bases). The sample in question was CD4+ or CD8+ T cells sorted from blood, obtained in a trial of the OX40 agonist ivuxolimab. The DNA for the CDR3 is TGTGCCAGCAGCCCGCGCGGGTTAGCAGGGGAAGAGACCCAGTACTTC. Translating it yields CASSPRGLAGEETQYF.